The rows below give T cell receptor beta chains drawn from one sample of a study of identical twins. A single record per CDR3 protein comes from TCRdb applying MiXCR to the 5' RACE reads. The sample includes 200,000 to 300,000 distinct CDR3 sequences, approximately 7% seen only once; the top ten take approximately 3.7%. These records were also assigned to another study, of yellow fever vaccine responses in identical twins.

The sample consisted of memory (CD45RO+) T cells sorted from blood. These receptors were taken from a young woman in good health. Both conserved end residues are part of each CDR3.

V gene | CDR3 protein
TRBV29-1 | CSVEQGQGSPLHF
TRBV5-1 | CASSPAGTSGGRGDTQYF
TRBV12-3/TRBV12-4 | CASSKGGGSNQPQHF
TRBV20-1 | CSARLVSYNEQFF
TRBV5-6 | CASSRRLAGNGELFF
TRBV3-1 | CASSQYSGIGVYNEQFF
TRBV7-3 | CASSVDRGETQYF
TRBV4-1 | CASSQDSGELFF
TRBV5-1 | CASSYGGHGNNEQFF
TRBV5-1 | CASSLGLAGGREETQYF
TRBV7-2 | CASSSHPAGVGKETQYF
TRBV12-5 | CASGLGTTGGMNEQFF
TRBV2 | CASSPPRLAGGQETQYF
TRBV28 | CASREEYNEQFF
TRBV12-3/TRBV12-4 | CASSHRRTGNTEAFF
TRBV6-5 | CASRLGTGDYNEQFF
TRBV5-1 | CASTYTSGARDTQYF
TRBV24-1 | CATSDFIYEQYF
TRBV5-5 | CASSTQDRGYEQYF
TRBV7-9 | CASSLEAVSYEQYF
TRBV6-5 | CASSPSGSPPYNEQFF
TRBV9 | CASSVAMGSGNTVELFF
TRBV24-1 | CATSGGSDEKLFF
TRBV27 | CASSLSGRGPNQPQHF
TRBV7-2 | CASSPVTITGELFF
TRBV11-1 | CASRRRKGSKRDTDTQYF
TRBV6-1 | CASRTSGGQETQYF
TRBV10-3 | CAIRVGSGAGNTIYF
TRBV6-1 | CASSPIGTGRQETQYF
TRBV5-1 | CASSLFSGSGNTEAFF